This TCR beta chain was recorded in a study of blood T cell repertoires in COVID-19. With 10 bases clipped from V and 6 bases from J, the junction kept 5 bases outside the gene matches. From germline, CDR1 is SEHNR and CDR2 FQNEAQ (reference sequence). CDR3 size: 12 residues. Study members were between roughly 18 and 100 years old and lived in fewer than 30 US regions. Source study methods: Nucleated cell number was recorded as an estimate derived from reference gene primer amplification. Some clones are missing from TCRdb's copy, which holds only in-frame ones; the method was immunoSEQ multiplex PCR. V, J and clone size are taken as reported in that table, and D and trimming were inferred from the DNA itself. In the table there are a few hundred thousand clones, about nine tenths of which are singletons.

Specimen: PBMCs or T cells enriched from blood (not recorded which). This TCR derives from a man between 18 and 35 years old with acute COVID-19. V is TRBV7-9 and J is TRBJ1-3, with TRBD1 identical over 8 bases. This chain's CDR3 is CATSQGENTIYF. CDR3 DNA: TGTGCCACCTCACAGGGGGAAAACACCATATATTTT. Using reference TRBV7-9 and TRBJ1-3 for the parts outside the CDR3, the full variable domain is DTGVSQNPRHKITKRGQNVTFRCDPISEHNRLYWYRQTLGQGPEFLTYFQNEAQLEKSRLLSDRFSAERPKGSFSTLEIQRTEQGDSAMYLCATSQGENTIYFGEGSWLTVV.